This T cell receptor beta chain was recorded in a study of T cell repertoires in cytomegalovirus infection. Study overall: CMV infection and matching HLA type were both indicated by public TCR beta signatures.

A word on this clonotype: Antigen specificity is unknown.

Study-level findings and limits: Dominant in the ex vivo response were TCR beta clonotypes restricted by HLA-C and specific for CMV.

MiXCR was run by TCRdb on the reads, yielding one entry per CDR3 protein. The table has about 250,000 distinct CDR3 sequences, 15% to 20% seen once. The CDR3 covers 18 residues. Germline assignment: CDR1 SGHDN and CDR2 FVKESK. V gave up 2 bases and J gave up 3 bases, with 22 bases separating them. This TCR was recovered from a human donor in good health (CMV status not recorded). Some clones in this sample may be carry-over from other donors' samples. Material: CD8+ T cells from PBMCs. This chain joins TRBV14 and TRBJ1-1; D is uncertain. Written as DNA, the CDR3 is TGTGCCAGCAGCCAAAGTCTTCCGGGTAGAGACTACCACACTGAAGCTTTCTTT. This encodes CASSQSLPGRDYHTEAFF.